One sample yielded the 12 T cell receptor beta chains listed below, sequenced in a study of blood T cells in healthy people across ages. Together with a sample-barcoded 5' primer, a J-beta primer mix was included in a second PCR lasting about 6 to 11 cycles. Each CDR3 protein gets one entry after TCRdb re-called the 5' RACE reads with MiXCR. The sample yields roughly 1,700,000 distinct CDR3 sequences, about 30% seen once. Sequenced: blood. These receptors all come from a young woman in good health.

Concerning this clonotype itself: With a much larger clone just one base away, this may be a read error. The genes are TRBV12-3 or TRBV12-4 and TRBJ2-3, with 8 bases aligning to TRBD1. This CDR3 has 16 residues. J lost 1 base, V lost 2 bases, and 5 bases had no gene match. CDR3 bases: TGTGCCAGCAGTTTATGGACAGGGAGGCGCACAGATACGCAGTATTTT. Its translation: CASSLWTGRRTDTQYF.

The chain has TRBV12-3 or TRBV12-4 and TRBJ2-2, with D perhaps matching TRBD2 (6 bases). Deletions cut 3 bases from V and 6 bases from J, with 11 bases between. This CDR3 comprises 14 residues. In DNA form, the CDR3 reads TGTGCCAGCAGTTTCGGAGGGTTGGCCGGGGAGCTGTTTTTT. The encoded protein is CASSFGGLAGELFF.

The chain carries TRBV7-2 and TRBJ2-1, with TRBD2 matching over 13 bases. Losses at the gene ends were 5 bases for V and 1 base for J; bases not matched to a gene: 5. CDR1 and CDR2 from the germline V gene are SGHTA and FQGNSA. This CDR3 comprises 17 residues. The CDR3 loop reads CASSPGTSGASYNEQFF. The CDR3 region has the DNA TGTGCCAGCAGCCCAGGGACTAGCGGGGCGTCCTACAATGAGCAGTTCTTC. The variable domain in full, with the rest retrieved from reference TRBV7-2 and TRBJ2-1, is GAGVSQSPSNKVTEKGKDVELRCDPISGHTALYWYRQSLGQGLEFLIYFQGNSAPDKSGLPSDRFSAERTGGSVSTLTIQRTQQEDSAVYLCASSPGTSGASYNEQFFGPGTRLTVL.

This clonotype was recorded only once. V gene TRBV28 combines with J gene TRBJ2-7; 10 bases are shared with TRBD2. The CDR3 extends over 16 amino acids. The V and J ends lost 11 bases and 3 bases, in that order; junction bases with no gene match: 16. Germline-derived CDR1 and CDR2 are MDHEN and SYDVKM. The CDR3 here is CAVLRGVAGGFYEQYF. CDR3 coding DNA: TGTGCCGTCCTCAGGGGGGTAGCGGGGGGTTTCTACGAGCAGTACTTC.

The genes are TRBV4-2 and TRBJ1-1; 8 positions match TRBD1. From germline, CDR1 is LGHNA and CDR2 YNFKEQ. Unmatched junction bases numbered 1, after V lost 0 bases and J lost 4 bases. The CDR3 consists of 14 residues. The CDR3 sequence: CASSQEDRVTEAFF. CDR3 coding DNA: TGTGCCAGCAGCCAAGAGGACAGGGTCACTGAAGCTTTCTTT.

This clonotype was counted many times. The gene calls are TRBV15 and TRBJ2-5, with 7 bases that match TRBD2. With V trimmed by 1 base and J by 5 bases, 4 bases remained unmatched. The CDR3 is made up of 14 amino acids. Germline CDR1 and CDR2: LNHNV and YYDKDF (reference sequence). The CDR3 DNA is TGTGCCACCAGCAGAGCTGGGGGAGGGGAGACCCAGTACTTC. This encodes CATSRAGGGETQYF.

V is TRBV7-2 and J is TRBJ1-4; 9 bases are shared with TRBD1. CDR3 size: 16 residues. Germline values: CDR1 SGHTA, CDR2 FQGNSA. The ends lost 5 bases at V and 8 bases at J; junction bases unmatched: 12. The CDR3 region is CASSPRWTGVGEKLFF. The CDR3 region has the DNA TGTGCCAGCAGCCCGCGGTGGACAGGGGTGGGCGAAAAACTGTTTTTT. Together with reference TRBV7-2 and TRBJ1-4, the CDR3 gives the full variable domain: GAGVSQSPSNKVTEKGKDVELRCDPISGHTALYWYRQSLGQGLEFLIYFQGNSAPDKSGLPSDRFSAERTGGSVSTLTIQRTQQEDSAVYLCASSPRWTGVGEKLFFGSGTQLSVL.

This clonotype was seen a few times. The chain links TRBV4-1 to TRBJ1-2; TRBD1 is a possible D gene (5 bases). The CDR3 extends over 14 amino acids. Between the trimmed V and J ends, which lost 4 bases and 5 bases, there was a span of 14 bases. Germline V gene lookup returns CDR1 MGHRA and CDR2 YSYEKL. As DNA, the CDR3 is TGCGCCAGCAGCCCCCCCCGACAGACTTATGGCTACACCTTC. Protein product: CASSPPRQTYGYTF.

This chain uses TRBV12-3 or TRBV12-4 with TRBJ1-3, with D maybe TRBD1 (5 bases). The CDR3 loop spans 14 amino acids. V was clipped by 6 bases and J by 11 bases, with 20 bases between them. DNA for the CDR3: TGTGCCAGCAGCCCCCAGGGTCGGGTGAACGCCATATATTTT. Its translation is CASSPQGRVNAIYF.

This clonotype was found many times. This chain joins TRBV12-3 or TRBV12-4 and TRBJ1-6; D is uncertain. The CDR3 is made up of 14 amino acids. V was cut by 2 bases and J by 4 bases, with 6 bases left in between. The CDR3 bases are TGTGCCAGCAGTTTATCCGGGTATAATTCACCCCTCCACTTT. Encoded protein: CASSLSGYNSPLHF.

The chain recombines TRBV6-6 with TRBJ2-1, with D uncertain. Trimming shortened V by 0 bases and J by 9 bases, and 12 bases separated the two germline ends. Germline assignment: CDR1 MNHNY and CDR2 SVGAGI (reference sequence). The CDR3 is 14 amino acids. This chain's CDR3 is CASSYSIPNSEQFF. Here the CDR3 DNA reads TGTGCCAGCAGTTACTCGATTCCCAACAGTGAGCAGTTCTTC.

The chain has TRBV9 and TRBJ1-5; no definite D call. CDR3 length equals 13 residues. Germline loops: CDR1 SGDLS, CDR2 YYNGEE. Trimming pared 0 bases from V and 7 bases from J, leaving 8 bases between. The CDR3 loop is CASSVASGQPQHF. Written as DNA, the CDR3 is TGTGCCAGCAGCGTAGCCTCGGGGCAGCCCCAGCATTTT.